The text below deals with one T cell receptor beta chain. What antigen it recognizes has not been identified. No much larger clone exists at a distance of one base, and base qualities are not known. These data originate in a study of T cells after yellow fever vaccination (dated by TCRdb to the late 2010s). Concerning the study at large: Libraries from fractions with low cell numbers were prepared with the SMART-Seq v4 Ultra Low Input RNA kit. To follow T-cell clones before and after both primary and booster YFV17D yellow fever vaccination, bulk TCR alpha and beta repertoires underwent longitudinal sequencing. Two healthy male donors, one aged 18 to 30 and one aged 30 to 40 years, were included in the cohort. Blood was collected at multiple timepoints before and after primary and secondary immunization, and bulk PBMC replicates and cell subsets were isolated. The research as a whole found: The secondary T-cell response was found to be weaker but faster than the primary response, with a peak reached on day 5 rather than on day 15. After the booster, most of the clones that had expanded following primary vaccination were detected again (just under 97% of CD4 and around 90% of CD8), which suggests that memory was broadly maintained. A small share of clonotypes occurred in both CD4 and CD8 compartments, likely arising from convergent recombination. Only a couple of donors were included in the study, so the extent to which the findings can be generalized is limited. Because abundant contaminating clonotypes from the bulk population could be contained in FACS-sorted repertoires, computational filtering was required.

TCRdb shows the sequencer as Illumina NovaSeq 6000. TCR cDNA was synthesized by 5'RACE template switching, which introduced a universal primer site and unique molecular identifiers. cDNA synthesis was primed from both the TCR alpha and TCR beta constant segments. Two PCR steps were used to amplify libraries, with sample barcodes and sequencing adapters being added in the second step. Sequencing of the libraries was done on either Illumina HiSeq 2500 (2x100 bp) or NovaSeq (2x150 bp). In the source study's methods: Reads were demultiplexed and collapsed into UMI consensus sequences with MIGEC, and V(D)J alignment was performed with MiXCR. Using edgeR on replicate PBMC samples, clonotypes were called vaccine-responding if FDR was below 0.01 and the log2 fold change was above 5 up to day 15. CD4 or CD8 identity was assigned to each bulk clonotype according to whether the clonotype was present at higher abundance in the sequenced CD4 repertoire or the sequenced CD8 repertoire. TCRdb itself trimmed the public reads at Q25 with fastp, ran MiXCR and retained productive beta chains. Each record represents a unique CDR3 protein, reported with the most common genes and DNA among its rows. TCRdb, not the authors, supplied the V and J calls. The sample contains some 340,000 distinct CDR3 sequences, 4.1% of them found a single time. In total, the top ten clones hold roughly 24% of the sample.

V is pruned by 1 base and J by 10 bases, leaving 6 bases of the junction without a gene match. In the germline V gene, CDR1 corresponds to SGHTS and CDR2 to YDEGEE. Its CDR3 holds 14 amino acids, cysteine through phenylalanine. Of all the DNA, just the CDR3 is kept, 42 bases in frame from base 1. This specimen's treatment or condition label, interpreted: live attenuated yellow fever vaccine strain. Two biological replicates of bulk PBMCs were collected at each blood-draw timepoint. A standard Ficoll-Paque protocol was used to isolate PBMCs from peripheral blood. TriZol was used to extract RNA from bulk PBMCs, from CD4 and CD8 fractions, and from dextramer-positive and dextramer-negative fractions.

The chain uses TRBV5-8 and TRBJ1-4, and 8 bases in between align with TRBD1. The sequence derives from a young man who received the YFV17D yellow fever vaccine. Sample: PBMCs, taken 5 days after the yellow fever booster vaccination. The CDR3 reads as follows: CASSLYGQGGKLFF. The nucleotide sequence reads as follows: TGTGCCAGCAGCTTGTACGGACAGGGAGGAAAACTGTTTTTT.